These 23 T cell receptor beta chains were sequenced from one sample in a study of blood T cell repertoires in COVID-19. The method was immunoSEQ multiplex PCR; TCRdb's version includes in-frame clones alone and lacks a portion of them. The sample includes roughly 250,000 clones, 80% to 90% of them seen just once. The sequencing input was PBMCs or T cells enriched from blood (not recorded which). These receptors originate from a young woman who had recovered from COVID-19.

This chain uses TRBV11-2 with TRBJ2-2, with 8 bases that match TRBD1. CDR3 length: 16 residues. J lost 3 bases, V lost 2 bases, and 5 bases had no gene match. CDR1 SGHAT and CDR2 FQNNGV come from the germline V gene. The CDR3 nucleotides read TGTGCCAGCAGCTTACGACAGGGGCGCGACACCGGGGAGCTGTTTTTT. Encoded protein: CASSLRQGRDTGELFF.

The rearrangement joins TRBV5-6 to TRBJ2-7, with TRBD1 as a possible D gene (6 bases). V gave up 2 bases and J gave up 3 bases, with 12 bases separating them. The CDR3 sequence is 14 residues long. Per germline, CDR1 SGHDT and CDR2 YYEEEE. Here the CDR3 DNA reads TGTGCCAGCAGCTTTGCAGGGACATTCTACGAGCAGTACTTC. Amino acid sequence: CASSFAGTFYEQYF.

The J gene is TRBJ1-2, the V gene TRBV5-4; possible D gene TRBD1, 5 bases. The germline gives CDR1 SGHNT, CDR2 YYREEE (reference sequence). This CDR3 is 15 amino acids long. V gave up 2 bases and J gave up 2 bases, with 13 bases separating them. The CDR3 is CASSFPTGGNYGYTF. The CDR3 DNA sequence: TGTGCCAGCAGCTTCCCCACCGGGGGAAACTATGGCTACACCTTC.

The chain couples TRBV1 to TRBJ2-7; TRBD1, the table's D call, was not compared with the DNA. TRBV1 is recorded as a pseudogene. The CDR3 contains 16 residues. The chain's CDR3 is CTSSQRGGTGSYEQYF. In nucleotides, the CDR3 is TGCACCAGCAGCCAACGTGGGGGGACAGGCTCCTACGAGCAGTACTTC.

Only a few counts were recorded for this clone. The J gene is TRBJ1-1, the V gene TRBV2; 9 bases match TRBD1. Germline V lookup: CDR1 SNHLY, CDR2 FYNNEI. The CDR3 length is 15 residues. Germline trimming cut 6 bases from V and 5 bases from J; bases unmatched to any gene: 10. The CDR3 protein is CASRRLGQGRTEAFF. In nucleotides, the CDR3 is TGTGCCAGCAGGAGACTAGGACAGGGGAGGACTGAAGCTTTCTTT.

As for this clone: This specimen includes other DNA sequences encoding the same CDR3. This chain links TRBV9 with TRBJ1-2, with 9 bases identical to TRBD1. This CDR3 is 15 amino acids long. Trimming at V came to 0 bases and at J to 4 bases, leaving 4 bases not matched to a gene. Germline lookup yields CDR1 SGDLS and CDR2 YYNGEE. The CDR3 loop reads CASSVADRGGYGYTF. CDR3 DNA: TGTGCCAGCAGCGTAGCGGACAGGGGAGGCTATGGCTACACCTTC.

The chain employs TRBV9 and TRBJ2-2; D possibly corresponds to TRBD2 (5 bases). The CDR3 spans 14 residues. Trimming removed 2 bases from V and 4 bases from J, with 9 bases in between. The V gene's germline CDR1 is SGDLS and CDR2 YYNGEE. As DNA, the CDR3 is TGTGCCAGCAGCGTCTCCGGGGTCACCGGGGAGCTGTTTTTT. Protein: CASSVSGVTGELFF.

The gene calls are TRBV5-1 and TRBJ1-1, with a possible D match to TRBD1 (5 bases). V gave up 5 bases and J gave up 8 bases, with 10 bases separating them. The CDR3 is made up of 11 amino acids. The germline V gene encodes CDR1 SGHRS and CDR2 YFSETQ. CDR3 in amino acids: CASSYQGEAFF. The CDR3 DNA sequence: TGCGCCAGCAGTTATCAGGGAGAAGCTTTCTTT.

The genes are TRBV5-1 and TRBJ2-3; tentatively, D is TRBD1 (5 bases). Trimming cost V 4 bases and J 0 bases, with 15 bases left between them. Germline CDR1 and CDR2: SGHRS and YFSETQ. CDR3 size: 16 residues. CDR3 nucleotides: TGCGCCAGCAGCAAACCACAGGATTCTAGCACAGATACGCAGTATTTT. It is translated as CASSKPQDSSTDTQYF. The full variable domain, completed using reference TRBV5-1 and TRBJ2-3, is KAGVTQTPRYLIKTRGQQVTLSCSPISGHRSVSWYQQTPGQGLQFLFEYFSETQRNKGNFPGRFSGRQFSNSRSEMNVSTLELGDSALYLCASSKPQDSSTDTQYFGPGTRLTVL.

The chain recombines TRBV3-1 (or the pseudogene TRBV3-2) with TRBJ1-3, with a possible D match to TRBD1 (5 bases). The CDR3 has 15 amino acids. Germline CDR1 and CDR2: LGHDT and YNNKEL (reference sequence). Trimming removed 6 bases from V and 0 bases from J, with 12 bases in between. In DNA form, the CDR3 reads TGTGCCAGCAGTCCCGACAGCAACTCTGGAAACACCATATATTTT. Its translation: CASSPDSNSGNTIYF.

This chain uses TRBV28 with TRBJ2-7; 7 bases line up with TRBD2. V dropped 6 bases and J dropped 3; count of bases not matched to a gene: 14. In germline, CDR1 is MDHEN, CDR2 SYDVKM. The CDR3 has 16 amino acids. The CDR3 coding sequence is TGTGCCAGCAGCCCTACGAGGCGGGACTATTTCTACGAGCAGTACTTC. It is translated as CASSPTRRDYFYEQYF.

This clone occurred once. A read error may produce the germline difference seen at one junction end. This chain uses TRBV6-4 with TRBJ1-1, with D perhaps TRBD1 (5 bases). The germline CDR1 and CDR2 sequences are MRHNA and SNTAGT. The CDR3 runs to 21 residues. The CDR3 loop reads CASIDVGRGKVLWPTNTEAFF. DNA of the CDR3: TGTGCCAGCATTGACGTTGGCCGGGGGAAGGTCCTCTGGCCAACGAACACTGAAGCTTTCTTT.

The chain recombines TRBV6-6 with TRBJ1-5, with 7 bases that match TRBD1. J lost 4 bases, V lost 0 bases, and 6 bases had no gene match. The CDR3 is 16 amino acids. CDR1 and CDR2 from the germline V gene are MNHNY and SVGAGI (reference sequence). The CDR3: CASSYSLEGANQPQHF. DNA of the CDR3: TGTGCCAGCAGTTACTCCCTCGAGGGGGCAAATCAGCCCCAGCATTTT.

The rearrangement uses TRBV10-2 and TRBJ2-7; 10 nucleotides agree with TRBD1. The V and J ends lost 7 bases and 9 bases, in that order; junction bases with no gene match: 9. Germline assignment: CDR1 WSHSY and CDR2 SAAADI. This CDR3 spans 13 amino acids. The CDR3 DNA reads TGCGCCAGCAAATCTAGACAGGGGGCGCGGCAGTACTTC. Translated: CASKSRQGARQYF.

The chain carries TRBV12-3 or TRBV12-4 and TRBJ2-6; TRBD2 matches 10 bases. The V gene end was trimmed by 5 bases and the J gene end by 18 bases; junction bases not matched to a gene: 10. This CDR3 spans 13 amino acids. The CDR3 region is CASSVQREGPQTF. CDR3 DNA: TGTGCCAGCAGTGTCCAGCGGGAGGGCCCTCAGACTTTC.

This chain joins TRBV7-2 and TRBJ2-5; D not certain. Germline CDR1 reads SGHTA; CDR2 reads FQGNSA. V lost 5 bases, J lost 3 bases, and 4 bases lay in between. CDR3 length equals 11 residues. This chain's CDR3 is CASSPKETQYF. CDR3 in DNA: TGTGCCAGCAGCCCTAAAGAGACCCAGTACTTC.

This clone was seen a handful of times. V usage is TRBV12-3 or TRBV12-4 and J usage is TRBJ1-4; D remains unclear. This CDR3 spans 13 amino acids. The ends were cut back, 4 bases at V and 5 bases at J, with 8 bases in the middle. The CDR3 sequence: CASSSSQNEKLFF. DNA of the CDR3: TGTGCCAGCAGTTCATCCCAAAATGAAAAACTGTTTTTT.

V gene TRBV10-1 combines with J gene TRBJ2-1; 10 bases match TRBD2. This CDR3 is 20 amino acids long. Germline lookup yields CDR1 WNHNN and CDR2 SYGVQD (reference sequence). Trimming took 5 bases from V and 12 from J; bases not matched to a gene: 28. CDR3 DNA: TGCGCCAGCAGTCATTACGGGACTAGCGAGTCCCATTCCGCCTATGGGGGGCAGTTCTTC. It codes for CASSHYGTSESHSAYGGQFF.

This clone has just a few counts. This chain joins TRBV9 and TRBJ1-2; 10 nucleotides agree with TRBD1. Looked up from germline, CDR1 is SGDLS and CDR2 is YYNGEE. With V trimmed by 4 bases and J by 4 bases, 7 bases remained unmatched. This CDR3 contains 15 residues. CDR3: CASSPGGTGVYGYTF. DNA of the CDR3: TGTGCCAGCAGCCCCGGGGGGACAGGGGTCTATGGCTACACCTTC.

This clone is a singleton in its sample. V gene TRBV27 combines with J gene TRBJ1-6; unclear D gene. Between the trimmed V and J ends, which lost 4 bases and 4 bases, there was a span of 8 bases. Germline V lookup: CDR1 MNHEY, CDR2 SMNVEV (reference sequence). CDR3 length equals 14 residues. This CDR3 reads CASSSPDYNSPLHF. The DNA for the CDR3 is TGTGCCAGCAGTTCCCCAGATTATAATTCACCCCTCCACTTT.

The chain is built from TRBV19 and TRBJ2-7; 8 nucleotides match TRBD2. Trimming removed 3 bases from V and 2 bases from J; junction bases left unmatched: 6. Looked up from germline, CDR1 is LNHDA and CDR2 is SQIVND (reference sequence). The CDR3 contains 15 residues. CDR3 nucleotide sequence: TGTGCCAGTAGTATCGAGGCGGGGGGAGCCTACGAGCAGTACTTC. This encodes CASSIEAGGAYEQYF.

The J gene is TRBJ1-2, the V gene TRBV7-8, with TRBD1 identical over 7 bases. With 5 bases clipped from V and 0 bases from J, the junction kept 12 bases outside the gene matches. From germline, CDR1 is SGHVS and CDR2 FQNEAQ. The length of the CDR3 is 17 residues. DNA of the CDR3: TGTGCCAGCAGCCACGGGACAGACATTAGACCTAACTATGGCTACACCTTC. Its protein product is CASSHGTDIRPNYGYTF.

The rearrangement uses TRBV7-9 and TRBJ1-1, with 11 bases fitting TRBD1. Germline lookup yields CDR1 SEHNR and CDR2 FQNEAQ (reference sequence). CDR3 length: 15 amino acids. Unmatched junction bases numbered 3, after V lost 1 base and J lost 5 bases. CDR3 sequence reads: CASSLGGQGATEAFF. For the CDR3, the DNA is TGTGCCAGCAGCTTAGGAGGACAGGGGGCGACTGAAGCTTTCTTT.